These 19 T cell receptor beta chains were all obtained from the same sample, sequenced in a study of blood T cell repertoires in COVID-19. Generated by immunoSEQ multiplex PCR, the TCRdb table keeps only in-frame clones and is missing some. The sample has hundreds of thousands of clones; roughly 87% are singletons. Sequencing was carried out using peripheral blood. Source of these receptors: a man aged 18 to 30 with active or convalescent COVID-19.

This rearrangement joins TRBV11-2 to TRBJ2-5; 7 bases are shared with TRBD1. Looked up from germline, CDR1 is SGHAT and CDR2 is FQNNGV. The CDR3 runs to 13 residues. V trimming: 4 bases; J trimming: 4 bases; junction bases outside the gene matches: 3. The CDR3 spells CASSSTGVETQYF. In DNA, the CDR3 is TGTGCCAGCAGCTCTACAGGGGTAGAGACCCAGTACTTC. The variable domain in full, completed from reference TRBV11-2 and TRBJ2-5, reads EAGVAQSPRYKIIEKRQSVAFWCNPISGHATLYWYQQILGQGPKLLIQFQNNGVVDDSQLPKDRFSAERLKGVDSTLKIQPAKLEDSAVYLCASSSTGVETQYFGPGTRLLVL.

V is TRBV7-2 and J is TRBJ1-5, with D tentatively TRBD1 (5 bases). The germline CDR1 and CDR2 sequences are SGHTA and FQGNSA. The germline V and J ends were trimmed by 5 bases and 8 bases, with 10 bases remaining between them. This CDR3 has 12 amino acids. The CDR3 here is CASSQQEKPQHF. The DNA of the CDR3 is TGTGCCAGCAGCCAACAGGAAAAGCCCCAGCATTTT. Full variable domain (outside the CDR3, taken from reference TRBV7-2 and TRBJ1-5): GAGVSQSPSNKVTEKGKDVELRCDPISGHTALYWYRQSLGQGLEFLIYFQGNSAPDKSGLPSDRFSAERTGGSVSTLTIQRTQQEDSAVYLCASSQQEKPQHFGDGTRLSIL.

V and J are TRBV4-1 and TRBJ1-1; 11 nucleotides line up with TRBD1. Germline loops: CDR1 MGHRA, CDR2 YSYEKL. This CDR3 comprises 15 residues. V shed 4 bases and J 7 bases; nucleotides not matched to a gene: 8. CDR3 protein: CASSRTPGQGDEAFF. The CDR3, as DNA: TGCGCCAGCAGCCGTACCCCGGGACAGGGGGATGAAGCTTTCTTT.

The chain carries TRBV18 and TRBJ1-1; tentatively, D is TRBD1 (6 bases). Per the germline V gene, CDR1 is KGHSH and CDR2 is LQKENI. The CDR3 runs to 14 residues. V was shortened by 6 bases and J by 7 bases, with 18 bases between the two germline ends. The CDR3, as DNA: TGTGCCAGCTCCACCACGGGGGGCGTCGGTGAAGCTTTCTTT. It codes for CASSTTGGVGEAFF.

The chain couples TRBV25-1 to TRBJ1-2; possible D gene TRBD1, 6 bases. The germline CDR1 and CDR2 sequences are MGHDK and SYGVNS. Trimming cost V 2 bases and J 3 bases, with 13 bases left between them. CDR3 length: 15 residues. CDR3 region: CASSELGGADYGYTF. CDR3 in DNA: TGTGCCAGCAGTGAACTGGGGGGGGCCGACTATGGCTACACCTTC.

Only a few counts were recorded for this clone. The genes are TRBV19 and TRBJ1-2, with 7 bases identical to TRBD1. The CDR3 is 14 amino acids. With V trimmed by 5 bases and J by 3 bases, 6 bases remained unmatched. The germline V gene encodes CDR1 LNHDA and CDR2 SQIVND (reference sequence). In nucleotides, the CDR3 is TGTGCCAGTAGTCCTGACAGGGCGGACTATGGCTACACCTTC. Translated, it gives CASSPDRADYGYTF.

The CDR3 protein is CASSPRDRGFNEQFF. The CDR3 DNA reads as TGTGCCAGCAGCCCGCGGGACAGGGGTTTTAATGAGCAGTTCTTC. V usage is TRBV11-3 and J usage is TRBJ2-1, with TRBD1 matching 10 bases. J gave up 7 bases and V 5 bases, and 8 bases lay outside the gene matches. Germline V lookup: CDR1 SGHNT, CDR2 YENEEA. The CDR3 spans 15 residues. Using reference TRBV11-3 and TRBJ2-1 for the parts outside the CDR3, the full variable domain is EAGVVQSPRYKIIEKKQPVAFWCNPISGHNTLYWYLQNLGQGPELLIRYENEEAVDDSQLPKDRFSAERLKGVDSTLKIQPAELGDSAVYLCASSPRDRGFNEQFFGPGTRLTVL.

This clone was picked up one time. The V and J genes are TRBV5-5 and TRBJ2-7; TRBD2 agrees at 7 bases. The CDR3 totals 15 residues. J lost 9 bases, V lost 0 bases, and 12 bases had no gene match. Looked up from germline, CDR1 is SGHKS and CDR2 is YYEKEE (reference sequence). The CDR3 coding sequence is TGTGCCAGCAGCTTGGCCAGCGGGGCCTTCGGTGGGCAGTACTTC. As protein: CASSLASGAFGGQYF.

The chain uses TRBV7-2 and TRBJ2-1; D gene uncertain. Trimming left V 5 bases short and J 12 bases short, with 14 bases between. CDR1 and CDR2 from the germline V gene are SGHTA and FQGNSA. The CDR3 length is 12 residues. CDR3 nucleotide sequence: TGTGCCAGCAGCACCCTGGAGTTTCGGCAGTTCTTC. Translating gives CASSTLEFRQFF.

Here the CDR3 reads CASSLARGGAGDTQYF. The CDR3 bases are TGTGCCAGCAGCTTAGCCCGCGGGGGGGCCGGTGATACGCAGTATTTT. The rearrangement links TRBV7-9 to TRBJ2-3; 9 nucleotides line up with TRBD2. Trimming cost V 0 bases and J 6 bases; bases outside gene matches: 7. This CDR3 comprises 16 residues. Germline lookup yields CDR1 SEHNR and CDR2 FQNEAQ (reference sequence).

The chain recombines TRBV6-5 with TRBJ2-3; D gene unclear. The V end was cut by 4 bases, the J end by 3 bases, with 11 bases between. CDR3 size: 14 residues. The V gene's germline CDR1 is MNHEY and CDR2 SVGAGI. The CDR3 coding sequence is TGTGCCAGCAGTTGGTCTAGTTTTACAGATACGCAGTATTTT. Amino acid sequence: CASSWSSFTDTQYF.

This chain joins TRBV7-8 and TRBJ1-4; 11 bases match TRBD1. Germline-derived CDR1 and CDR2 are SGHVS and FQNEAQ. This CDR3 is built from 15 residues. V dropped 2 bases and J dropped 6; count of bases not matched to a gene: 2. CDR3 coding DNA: TGTGCCAGCAGCTTATGGGGACAGGGGGATGAAAAACTGTTTTTT. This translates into CASSLWGQGDEKLFF.

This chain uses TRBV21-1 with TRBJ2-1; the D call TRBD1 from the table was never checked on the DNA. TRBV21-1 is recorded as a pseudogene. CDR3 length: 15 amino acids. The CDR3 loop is CATRFGQPTYNEQFF. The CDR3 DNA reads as TGTGCCACCAGGTTTGGGCAGCCGACCTACAATGAGCAGTTCTTC.

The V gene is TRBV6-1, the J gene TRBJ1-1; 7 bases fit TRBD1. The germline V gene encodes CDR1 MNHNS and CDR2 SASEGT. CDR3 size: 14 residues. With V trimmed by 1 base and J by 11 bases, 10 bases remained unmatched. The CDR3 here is CASSEVWGQSYAFF. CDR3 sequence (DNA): TGTGCCAGCAGTGAAGTCTGGGGACAGTCGTATGCTTTCTTT.

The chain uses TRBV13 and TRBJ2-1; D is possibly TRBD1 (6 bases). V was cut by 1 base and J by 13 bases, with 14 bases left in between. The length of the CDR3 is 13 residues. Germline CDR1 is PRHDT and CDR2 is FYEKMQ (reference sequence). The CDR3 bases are TGTGCCAGCAGCTTAGTCAGGGGCCGGAATCAGTTCTTC. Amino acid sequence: CASSLVRGRNQFF.

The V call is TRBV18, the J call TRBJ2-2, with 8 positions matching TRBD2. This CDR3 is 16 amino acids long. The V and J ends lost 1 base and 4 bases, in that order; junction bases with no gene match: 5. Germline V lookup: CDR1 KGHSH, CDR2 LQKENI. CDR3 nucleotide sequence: TGTGCCAGCTCACCACAGCCGGGGGGGCCCACCGGGGAGCTGTTTTTT. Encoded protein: CASSPQPGGPTGELFF.

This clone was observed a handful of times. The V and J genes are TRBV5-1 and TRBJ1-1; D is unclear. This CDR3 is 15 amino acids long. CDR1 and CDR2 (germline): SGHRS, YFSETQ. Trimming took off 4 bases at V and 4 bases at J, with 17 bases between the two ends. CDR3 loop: CASSLGMKGSTEAFF. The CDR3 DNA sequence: TGCGCCAGCAGCCTGGGGATGAAAGGGAGCACTGAAGCTTTCTTT. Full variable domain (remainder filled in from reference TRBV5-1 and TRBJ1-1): KAGVTQTPRYLIKTRGQQVTLSCSPISGHRSVSWYQQTPGQGLQFLFEYFSETQRNKGNFPGRFSGRQFSNSRSEMNVSTLELGDSALYLCASSLGMKGSTEAFFGQGTRLTVV.

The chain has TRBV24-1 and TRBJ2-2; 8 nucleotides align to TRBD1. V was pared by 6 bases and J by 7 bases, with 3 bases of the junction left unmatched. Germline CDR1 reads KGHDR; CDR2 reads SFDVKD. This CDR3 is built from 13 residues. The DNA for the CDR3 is TGTGCCACCAGTACAGGGGGAGGCGGGGAGCTGTTTTTT. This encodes CATSTGGGGELFF.

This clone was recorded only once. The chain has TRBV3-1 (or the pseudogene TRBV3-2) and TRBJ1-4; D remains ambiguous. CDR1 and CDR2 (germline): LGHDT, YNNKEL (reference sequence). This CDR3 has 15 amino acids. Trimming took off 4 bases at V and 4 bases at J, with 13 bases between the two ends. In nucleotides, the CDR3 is TGTGCCAGCAGCCGTCGCTCGGGGAATAATGAAAAACTGTTTTTT. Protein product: CASSRRSGNNEKLFF.